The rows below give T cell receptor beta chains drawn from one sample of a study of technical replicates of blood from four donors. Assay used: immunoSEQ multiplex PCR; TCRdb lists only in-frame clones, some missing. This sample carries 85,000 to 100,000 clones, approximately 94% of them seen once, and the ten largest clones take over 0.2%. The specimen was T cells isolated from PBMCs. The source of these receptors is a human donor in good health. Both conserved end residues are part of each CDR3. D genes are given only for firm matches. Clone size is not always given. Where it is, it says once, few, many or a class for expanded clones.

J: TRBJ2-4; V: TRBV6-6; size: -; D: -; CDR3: CASSYSGGAKNIQYF; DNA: TGTGCCAGCAGTTACTCAGGGGGAGCCAAAAACATTCAGTACTTC
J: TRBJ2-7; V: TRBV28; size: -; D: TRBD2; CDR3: CASQRGAAYEQYF; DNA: TGTGCCAGCCAGCGGGGAGCCGCCTACGAGCAGTACTTC
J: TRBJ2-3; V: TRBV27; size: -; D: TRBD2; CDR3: CASSRGLAPTGTDTQYF; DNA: TGTGCCAGCAGCCGGGGACTAGCGCCTACCGGCACAGATACGCAGTATTTT
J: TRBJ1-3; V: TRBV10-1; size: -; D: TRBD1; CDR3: CASSEWDRGPGNTIYF; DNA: TGCGCCAGCAGTGAATGGGACAGGGGACCTGGAAACACCATATATTTT
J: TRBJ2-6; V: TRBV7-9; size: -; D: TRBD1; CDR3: CASSLRTGSGANVLTF; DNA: TGTGCCAGCAGCTTACGGACAGGGTCTGGGGCCAACGTCCTGACTTTC
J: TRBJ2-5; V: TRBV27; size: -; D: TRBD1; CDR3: CASRPTGVQETQYF; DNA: TGTGCCAGCAGACCTACAGGGGTACAAGAGACCCAGTACTTC
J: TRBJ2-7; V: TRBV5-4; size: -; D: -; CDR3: CASSLAETTYEQYF; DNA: TGTGCCAGCAGCTTGGCCGAAACAACATACGAGCAGTACTTC
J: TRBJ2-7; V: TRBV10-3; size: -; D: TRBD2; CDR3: CAIKRGDEQYF; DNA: TGTGCCATCAAACGGGGGGACGAGCAGTACTTC
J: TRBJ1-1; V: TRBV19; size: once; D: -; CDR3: CASSINASPGAGTEAFF; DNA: TGTGCCAGTAGTATCAATGCCTCCCCAGGCGCGGGCACTGAAGCTTTCTTT
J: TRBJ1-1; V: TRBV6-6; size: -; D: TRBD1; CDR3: CASSYEGGREAFF; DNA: TGTGCCAGCAGTTACGAAGGGGGCAGGGAAGCTTTCTTT
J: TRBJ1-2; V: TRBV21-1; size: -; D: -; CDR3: CASSKYRWDSSGYTF; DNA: TGTGCCAGCAGCAAATATAGATGGGACTCGTCGGGCTACACCTTC
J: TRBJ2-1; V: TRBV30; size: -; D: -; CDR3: CAWGRREQFF; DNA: TGTGCCTGGGGCCGCCGAGAGCAGTTCTTC
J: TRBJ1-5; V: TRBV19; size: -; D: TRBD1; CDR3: CASSIRSAGGDRGLVGSNQPQHF; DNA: TGTGCCAGTAGTATAAGATCGGCGGGAGGGGACAGGGGGCTCGTGGGAAGCAATCAGCCCCAGCATTTT
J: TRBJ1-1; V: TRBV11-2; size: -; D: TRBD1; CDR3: CASSRLLRDRGWAFF; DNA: TGTGCCAGCAGCCGGCTGCTCCGGGACAGGGGATGGGCTTTCTTT
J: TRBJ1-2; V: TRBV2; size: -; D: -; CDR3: CASRPGDGYGYTF; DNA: TGTGCCAGCAGACCAGGGGATGGCTATGGCTACACCTTC
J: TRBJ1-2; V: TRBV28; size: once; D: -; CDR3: CATRLGGANGYTF; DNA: TGTGCCACCCGTTTGGGGGGGGCCAATGGCTACACCTTC
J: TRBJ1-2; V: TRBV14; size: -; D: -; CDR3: CASSRTLGRYGYTF; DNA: TGTGCCAGCAGCCGGACACTTGGACGCTATGGCTACACCTTC
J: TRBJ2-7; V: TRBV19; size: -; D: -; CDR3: CASSIYGGEQYF; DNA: TGTGCCAGTAGTATCTACGGGGGCGAGCAGTACTTC